Listed below are T cell receptor beta chains from one sample, sequenced in a study of PD-1 blockade in classical Hodgkin lymphoma. Here immunoSEQ multiplex PCR was the method, and the copy in TCRdb shows in-frame clones only, minus some. The sample carries tens of thousands of clones, 88% recorded once. The specimen was peripheral blood mononuclear cells (PBMCs), collected before the fourth cycle of nivolumab. Receptors originate from a human donor with classical Hodgkin lymphoma. The CDR3 runs from the conserved cysteine through the conserved F or W. The order of the fields is clone size, J gene, CDR3 length, D gene, V gene, CDR3 DNA, CDR3 protein. A D gene is named only where the DNA matches it firmly. Clone size is stated in some rows and not others, as once, few, many or a class when expanded.

abundance: NA; j_gene: TRBJ2-7; len: 14; d_gene: TRBD2; v_gene: TRBV19; CDR3nt: TGTGCCAGTAGTATAGATCAGGGAGGGTACGAGCAGTACTTC; CDR3aa: CASSIDQGGYEQYF
abundance: NA; j_gene: TRBJ1-4; len: 13; d_gene: NA; v_gene: TRBV5-4; CDR3nt: TGTGCCAGCAGTCGATACCTTAATGAAAAACTGTTTTTT; CDR3aa: CASSRYLNEKLFF
abundance: once; j_gene: TRBJ2-2; len: 18; d_gene: TRBD2; v_gene: TRBV19; CDR3nt: TGTGCCAGCCCCCCCAGGACTAGCGGGGGGGCGAACACCGGGGAGCTGTTTTTT; CDR3aa: CASPPRTSGGANTGELFF
abundance: NA; j_gene: TRBJ2-3; len: 15; d_gene: NA; v_gene: TRBV13; CDR3nt: TGTGCCAGCAGCTTAGGCGGGAGACGGACAGATACGCAGTATTTT; CDR3aa: CASSLGGRRTDTQYF
abundance: NA; j_gene: TRBJ2-5; len: 11; d_gene: NA; v_gene: TRBV5-6; CDR3nt: TGTGCCAGCAGCTTCGAAGAGACCCAGTACTTC; CDR3aa: CASSFEETQYF
abundance: NA; j_gene: TRBJ1-4; len: 16; d_gene: TRBD1; v_gene: TRBV27; CDR3nt: TGTGCCAGCAGGTCTGGGGGGGACAGGGGTCGAGAAAAACTGTTTTTT; CDR3aa: CASRSGGDRGREKLFF
abundance: few; j_gene: TRBJ1-4; len: 14; d_gene: NA; v_gene: TRBV9; CDR3nt: TGTGCCAGCAGCCTCGTGGGGATGGAGGAAAAACTGTTTTTT; CDR3aa: CASSLVGMEEKLFF
abundance: once; j_gene: TRBJ2-1; len: 13; d_gene: NA; v_gene: TRBV30; CDR3nt: TGTGCCTGGAGTAGGGACGGGTACAATGAGCAGTTCTTC; CDR3aa: CAWSRDGYNEQFF
abundance: NA; j_gene: TRBJ2-7; len: 11; d_gene: NA; v_gene: TRBV6-1; CDR3nt: TGTGCCACCGTACAGGGTTACGAGCAGTACTTC; CDR3aa: CATVQGYEQYF
abundance: NA; j_gene: TRBJ2-7; len: 11; d_gene: NA; v_gene: TRBV7-9; CDR3nt: TGTGCCAGCAGCTCTACAGCCTCACAGTACTTC; CDR3aa: CASSSTASQYF
abundance: few; j_gene: TRBJ1-1; len: 13; d_gene: NA; v_gene: TRBV7-6; CDR3nt: TGTGCCAGCAGCTTGACAGCGAACACTGAAGCTTTCTTT; CDR3aa: CASSLTANTEAFF
abundance: NA; j_gene: TRBJ2-1; len: 13; d_gene: NA; v_gene: TRBV9; CDR3nt: TGTGCCAGCAGCGCTAGGGTAGACCATGAGCAGTTCTTC; CDR3aa: CASSARVDHEQFF
abundance: NA; j_gene: TRBJ2-3; len: 14; d_gene: NA; v_gene: TRBV19; CDR3nt: TGTGCCAGTAGTATGTGGGCAGCTACAGATACGCAGTATTTT; CDR3aa: CASSMWAATDTQYF
abundance: NA; j_gene: TRBJ2-7; len: 14; d_gene: TRBD2; v_gene: TRBV27; CDR3nt: TGTGCCAGCAGTTTTACTAGCGGGGGGTCCGAGCAGTACTTC; CDR3aa: CASSFTSGGSEQYF
abundance: NA; j_gene: TRBJ2-3; len: 18; d_gene: TRBD2; v_gene: TRBV5-4; CDR3nt: TGTGCCAGCAGCCCGTGGGGGGGTTTAACTCGGGACACAGATACGCAGTATTTT; CDR3aa: CASSPWGGLTRDTDTQYF
abundance: NA; j_gene: TRBJ2-2; len: 16; d_gene: NA; v_gene: TRBV9; CDR3nt: TGTGCCAGCAGCAAAACCGGGACGGCGAACACCGGGGAGCTGTTTTTT; CDR3aa: CASSKTGTANTGELFF
abundance: once; j_gene: TRBJ1-2; len: 12; d_gene: NA; v_gene: TRBV27; CDR3nt: TGTGCCAGCAGTTTATCTGGGACTGGCTACACCTTC; CDR3aa: CASSLSGTGYTF
abundance: NA; j_gene: TRBJ1-1; len: 14; d_gene: NA; v_gene: TRBV5-1; CDR3nt: TGCGCCAGCAGCTTGGGGGCCAGTCACACTGAAGCTTTCTTT; CDR3aa: CASSLGASHTEAFF
abundance: NA; j_gene: TRBJ2-7; len: 13; d_gene: NA; v_gene: TRBV27; CDR3nt: TGTGCCAGCAGGGCAGCGAGCTCCTACGAGCAGTACTTC; CDR3aa: CASRAASSYEQYF
abundance: NA; j_gene: TRBJ2-1; len: 16; d_gene: TRBD2; v_gene: TRBV11-1; CDR3nt: TGTGCCAGCAGCAAACCCGGGACTAGCGGATACAATGAGCAGTTCTTC; CDR3aa: CASSKPGTSGYNEQFF
abundance: NA; j_gene: TRBJ2-3; len: 13; d_gene: NA; v_gene: TRBV18; CDR3nt: TGTGCCAGCTCACCAGCGAACACAGATACGCAGTATTTT; CDR3aa: CASSPANTDTQYF
abundance: NA; j_gene: TRBJ2-7; len: 16; d_gene: NA; v_gene: TRBV7-2; CDR3nt: TGTGCCAGCAGCTTAACCCAGATCCTTACAGCTAGAGAGCAGTACTTC; CDR3aa: CASSLTQILTAREQYF
abundance: NA; j_gene: TRBJ2-1; len: 18; d_gene: NA; v_gene: TRBV15; CDR3nt: TGTGCCACCAGCAGACCCCCTAAGAGCGGAAACTCCTACAATGAGCAGTTCTTC; CDR3aa: CATSRPPKSGNSYNEQFF
abundance: once; j_gene: TRBJ2-5; len: 14; d_gene: TRBD1; v_gene: TRBV19; CDR3nt: TGTGCCAGTAGTCCGGGACAGACTCAAGAGACCCAGTACTTC; CDR3aa: CASSPGQTQETQYF
abundance: NA; j_gene: TRBJ1-4; len: 15; d_gene: TRBD1; v_gene: TRBV19; CDR3nt: TGTGCCAGTAGTGGACGGGACAGGGATTGGGAAAAACTGTTTTTT; CDR3aa: CASSGRDRDWEKLFF
abundance: NA; j_gene: TRBJ1-6; len: 16; d_gene: NA; v_gene: TRBV9; CDR3nt: TGTGCCAGCAGCGGACGACAGAGCGTCGGCAATTCACCCCTCCACTTT; CDR3aa: CASSGRQSVGNSPLHF
abundance: few; j_gene: TRBJ1-2; len: 13; d_gene: TRBD1; v_gene: TRBV18; CDR3nt: TGTGCCAGCTCACCAAGGGGGCCTTATGGCTACACCTTC; CDR3aa: CASSPRGPYGYTF
abundance: few; j_gene: TRBJ1-5; len: 13; d_gene: NA; v_gene: TRBV7-2; CDR3nt: TGTGCCAGCAGCCGACAGGACAATCAGCCCCAGCATTTT; CDR3aa: CASSRQDNQPQHF
abundance: NA; j_gene: TRBJ2-3; len: 15; d_gene: NA; v_gene: TRBV5-4; CDR3nt: TGTGCCAGCAGCTTACAAGGGACCCACACAGATACGCAGTATTTT; CDR3aa: CASSLQGTHTDTQYF
abundance: NA; j_gene: TRBJ1-6; len: 16; d_gene: NA; v_gene: TRBV4-1; CDR3nt: TGCGCCAGCAGCCAGGTCCGGGGGCGAGATAATTCACCCCTCCACTTT; CDR3aa: CASSQVRGRDNSPLHF
abundance: NA; j_gene: TRBJ1-5; len: 17; d_gene: TRBD1; v_gene: TRBV18; CDR3nt: TGTGCCAGCTCACTCCGGACAGGCCATGATAGCAATCAGCCCCAGCATTTT; CDR3aa: CASSLRTGHDSNQPQHF
abundance: NA; j_gene: TRBJ2-7; len: 18; d_gene: TRBD2; v_gene: TRBV2; CDR3nt: TGTGCCAGCAGTGAAGGGACTAGCGGGGGGGCCAGCTCCTACGAGCAGTACTTC; CDR3aa: CASSEGTSGGASSYEQYF
abundance: NA; j_gene: TRBJ1-3; len: 14; d_gene: NA; v_gene: TRBV19; CDR3nt: TGTGCCAGCGGGGGTGGTTCCTCTGGAAACACCATATATTTT; CDR3aa: CASGGGSSGNTIYF
abundance: NA; j_gene: TRBJ2-1; len: 17; d_gene: TRBD2; v_gene: TRBV10-3; CDR3nt: TGTGCCATCAGTGAGTCCGGACTAGCGGGAGTTTACAATGAGCAGTTCTTC; CDR3aa: CAISESGLAGVYNEQFF
abundance: NA; j_gene: TRBJ1-3; len: 15; d_gene: NA; v_gene: TRBV6-6; CDR3nt: TGTGCCAGCAGTTTGACCAGGGTCACTGGAAACACCATATATTTT; CDR3aa: CASSLTRVTGNTIYF
abundance: NA; j_gene: TRBJ1-1; len: 15; d_gene: NA; v_gene: TRBV30; CDR3nt: TGTGCCTGGAGTGAGGACAGTAGAGTGAACACTGAAGCTTTCTTT; CDR3aa: CAWSEDSRVNTEAFF
abundance: NA; j_gene: TRBJ1-1; len: 14; d_gene: NA; v_gene: TRBV6-5; CDR3nt: TGTGCCAGCAGTTTCGGGACCATGAACACTGAAGCTTTCTTT; CDR3aa: CASSFGTMNTEAFF
abundance: NA; j_gene: TRBJ2-1; len: 16; d_gene: TRBD2; v_gene: TRBV7-9; CDR3nt: TGTGCCAGCACCCCGGACACTGGACTAGTAACTAATGAGCAGTTCTTC; CDR3aa: CASTPDTGLVTNEQFF
abundance: NA; j_gene: TRBJ1-3; len: 17; d_gene: NA; v_gene: TRBV6-1; CDR3nt: TGTGCCAGCAGTGAAGAAGGTCGGGTCAGGGCCTGGGACACCATATATTTT; CDR3aa: CASSEEGRVRAWDTIYF
abundance: NA; j_gene: TRBJ1-4; len: 16; d_gene: TRBD1; v_gene: TRBV5-1; CDR3nt: TGCGCCAGCAGCTTCAATCTCGACAGGGCTGTTGAAAAACTGTTTTTT; CDR3aa: CASSFNLDRAVEKLFF
abundance: NA; j_gene: TRBJ2-7; len: 13; d_gene: TRBD1; v_gene: TRBV27; CDR3nt: TGTGCCAGTCGTAGACAGGGTTCCTACGAGCAGTACTTC; CDR3aa: CASRRQGSYEQYF
abundance: NA; j_gene: TRBJ2-1; len: 16; d_gene: NA; v_gene: TRBV5-1; CDR3nt: TGCGCCAGCAGCATTAAACGGGAGTTCGTATACAATGAGCAGTTCTTC; CDR3aa: CASSIKREFVYNEQFF
abundance: NA; j_gene: TRBJ2-5; len: 15; d_gene: NA; v_gene: TRBV19; CDR3nt: TGTGCCAGTAGTATAGATCGGGACGGACAAGAGACCCAGTACTTC; CDR3aa: CASSIDRDGQETQYF
abundance: NA; j_gene: TRBJ2-3; len: 14; d_gene: TRBD1; v_gene: TRBV10-3; CDR3nt: TGTGCCATCAGTGATCGGCAGGGGGCGGATACGCAGTATTTT; CDR3aa: CAISDRQGADTQYF
abundance: NA; j_gene: TRBJ1-1; len: 16; d_gene: NA; v_gene: TRBV11-2; CDR3nt: TGTGCCAGCAGCTTAGGGTCCAGGGGCGTCAACACTGAAGCTTTCTTT; CDR3aa: CASSLGSRGVNTEAFF
abundance: NA; j_gene: TRBJ2-5; len: 17; d_gene: NA; v_gene: TRBV5-5; CDR3nt: TGTGCCAGCAGCCTGGGGGTCAGTTCTCAGGGGCAAGAGACCCAGTACTTC; CDR3aa: CASSLGVSSQGQETQYF
abundance: NA; j_gene: TRBJ2-2; len: 14; d_gene: NA; v_gene: TRBV4-2; CDR3nt: TGTGCCAGCAGCCAAGACCTACACACCGGGGAGCTGTTTTTT; CDR3aa: CASSQDLHTGELFF
abundance: NA; j_gene: TRBJ2-7; len: 15; d_gene: TRBD2; v_gene: TRBV5-1; CDR3nt: TGCGCCAGCAGTAATTTAGCGGGAGGCAACTACGAGCAGTACTTC; CDR3aa: CASSNLAGGNYEQYF
abundance: NA; j_gene: TRBJ2-3; len: 12; d_gene: NA; v_gene: TRBV30; CDR3nt: TGTGCCTGGAGGGCGTCGGGGCATACGCAGTATTTT; CDR3aa: CAWRASGHTQYF
abundance: NA; j_gene: TRBJ2-5; len: 12; d_gene: NA; v_gene: TRBV2; CDR3nt: TGTGCCAGCCGTGCAGATCAAGAGACCCAGTACTTC; CDR3aa: CASRADQETQYF
abundance: NA; j_gene: TRBJ2-1; len: 16; d_gene: NA; v_gene: TRBV27; CDR3nt: TGTGCCAGCAGTTCCTACTTTAAGCTTGTCTACAATGAGCAGTTCTTC; CDR3aa: CASSSYFKLVYNEQFF